This entry lists 27 T cell receptor beta chains sequenced from one sample in a study of blood T cells in healthy people across ages. Alongside a J-beta primer mix, a sample-barcoded 5' primer served in a second PCR lasting about 6 to 11 cycles. TCRdb ran MiXCR on the 5' RACE reads and lists one entry per CDR3 protein. The table has over 500,000 distinct CDR3 sequences, about 27% seen once; the top ten hold approximately 4%. This sample also appeared in a second study, on T cells of mothers and their children.

Sequenced input: blood. These receptors all come from a boy younger than 10 in good health.

This clonotype was recorded a few times. This chain links TRBV9 with TRBJ2-2, with D possibly TRBD2 on 5 matching bases. Trimming removed 4 bases from V and 8 bases from J, with 9 bases in between. The CDR3 has 12 residues. Germline V lookup: CDR1 SGDLS, CDR2 YYNGEE. Written as DNA, the CDR3 is TGTGCCAGCAGCCCGGGGATGGGGGAGCTGTTTTTT. It is translated as CASSPGMGELFF.

This chain uses TRBV28 with TRBJ2-7, with D maybe TRBD1 (5 bases). The CDR3 consists of 13 residues. Germline V gene data show CDR1 as MDHEN and CDR2 as SYDVKM. V lost 9 bases and J lost 0, with 12 bases in between. In DNA form, the CDR3 reads TGTGCCAGTTTCGACAGAAGCTCCTACGAGCAGTACTTC. Protein product: CASFDRSSYEQYF. Full variable domain (missing parts from reference TRBV28 and TRBJ2-7): DVKVTQSSRYLVKRTGEKVFLECVQDMDHENMFWYRQDPGLGLRLIYFSYDVKMKEKGDIPEGYSVSREKKERFSLILESASTNQTSMYLCASFDRSSYEQYFGPGTRLTVT.

This clonotype was seen more than once but under ten times. This rearrangement joins TRBV27 to TRBJ1-1; D gene ambiguous. CDR1 is MNHEY and CDR2 is SMNVEV in the germline V gene (reference sequence). The CDR3 runs 14 residues. Trimming pared 6 bases from V and 2 bases from J, leaving 13 bases between. The CDR3 DNA reads as TGTGCCAGCAGAGCCGGACGGAGAAACACTGAAGCTTTCTTT. Encoded protein: CASRAGRRNTEAFF.

This clonotype was counted between two and nine times. The chain has TRBV9 and TRBJ2-7, with a possible D match to TRBD2 (6 bases). This CDR3 comprises 14 residues. The V end lost 0 bases, the J end lost 2 bases, and 9 bases lay between the germline ends. The V gene's germline CDR1 is SGDLS and CDR2 YYNGEE. CDR3 sequence reads: CASSVEAGPYEQYF. Here the CDR3 DNA reads TGTGCCAGCAGCGTAGAGGCGGGACCCTACGAGCAGTACTTC.

This clonotype was seen only a few times. The rearrangement joins TRBV6-6 to TRBJ2-5; D is unresolved. The CDR3 has 15 amino acids. Germline assignment: CDR1 MNHNY and CDR2 SVGAGI (reference sequence). V was shortened by 2 bases and J by 2 bases, with 12 bases between the two germline ends. CDR3 region: CASSYDLRTQETQYF. CDR3 sequence (DNA): TGTGCCAGCAGTTACGATCTACGAACGCAAGAGACCCAGTACTTC.

This clonotype was counted a few times. The chain is built from TRBV3-1 and TRBJ2-3; D is tentatively TRBD1 or TRBD2 (5 bases each). Between the trimmed V and J ends, which lost 2 bases and 4 bases, there was a span of 13 bases. CDR1 is LGHDT, CDR2 YNNKEL, per germline (reference sequence). This CDR3 has 15 amino acids. CDR3 sequence reads: CASSQSFVGADTQYF. CDR3 sequence (DNA): TGTGCCAGCAGCCAATCGTTCGTGGGGGCAGATACGCAGTATTTT.

The chain carries TRBV7-2 and TRBJ2-7, with D maybe TRBD1 (6 bases). With 5 bases removed from V and 6 bases from J, the gap between germline ends came to 14 bases. Germline assignment: CDR1 SGHTA and CDR2 FQGNSA. The CDR3 sequence is 13 residues long. CDR3 region: CASSQGQLGEQYF. In nucleotides, the CDR3 is TGTGCCAGCAGCCAAGGACAGCTAGGCGAGCAGTACTTC. The full variable domain, in which reference TRBV7-2 and TRBJ2-7 provide the parts outside the CDR3, is GAGVSQSPSNKVTEKGKDVELRCDPISGHTALYWYRQSLGQGLEFLIYFQGNSAPDKSGLPSDRFSAERTGGSVSTLTIQRTQQEDSAVYLCASSQGQLGEQYFGPGTRLTVT.

This clonotype was seen a few times. V usage is TRBV20-1 and J usage is TRBJ2-1; D possibly corresponds to TRBD2 (6 bases). CDR3 length: 15 amino acids. V lost 2 bases to trimming and J lost 3 bases, with 14 bases between them. Germline V lookup: CDR1 DFQATT, CDR2 SNEGSKA (reference sequence). This CDR3 reads CSARKGSGNYNEQFF. The CDR3, as DNA: TGCAGTGCTAGAAAGGGTAGCGGAAACTACAATGAGCAGTTCTTC.

This clonotype was seen a handful of times. This rearrangement joins TRBV19 to TRBJ2-5; 7 nucleotides line up with TRBD2. The germline V gene encodes CDR1 LNHDA and CDR2 SQIVND (reference sequence). The CDR3 has 15 amino acids. The V segment lost 7 bases and the J segment 5 bases; nucleotides outside the gene matches: 13. Written as DNA, the CDR3 is TGTGCCAGTAATCCGCGGGGGACCTCCAGGGAGACCCAGTACTTC. This gives the protein CASNPRGTSRETQYF.

The gene calls are TRBV7-8 and TRBJ2-3; unclear D gene. Deletions cut 0 bases from V and 3 bases from J, with 7 bases between. The CDR3 sequence is 14 residues long. Germline values: CDR1 SGHVS, CDR2 FQNEAQ. Written as DNA, the CDR3 is TGTGCCAGCAGCTTAGCTTCCCAGACAGATACGCAGTATTTT. It is translated as CASSLASQTDTQYF.

This clonotype was detected only a few times. J is TRBJ2-3 and V is TRBV7-2, with 11 bases that match TRBD2. Germline V CDR1 and CDR2: SGHTA, FQGNSA. Trimming removed 5 bases from V and 3 bases from J; junction bases left unmatched: 7. The CDR3 spans 16 residues. CDR3 protein: CASSPTSGRRTDTQYF. The CDR3 DNA reads TGTGCCAGCAGCCCCACTAGCGGGAGAAGGACAGATACGCAGTATTTT.

The rearrangement uses TRBV11-2 and TRBJ2-5; maybe TRBD2 (6 bases). Per the germline V gene, CDR1 is SGHAT and CDR2 is FQNNGV. V lost 5 bases, J lost 6 bases, and 16 bases lay in between. The CDR3 totals 14 residues. CDR3 bases: TGTGCCAGCAGCCGTTTGGCGGGACGGAAGACCCAGTACTTC. Its protein product is CASSRLAGRKTQYF.

This clonotype was seen more than once but under ten times. The V call is TRBV5-1, the J call TRBJ2-1; TRBD1 matches at 8 bases. V was clipped by 4 bases and J by 15 bases; unmatched bases: 9. CDR1 is SGHRS and CDR2 is YFSETQ in the germline V gene. CDR3 length equals 12 residues. The CDR3 here is CASSLGGQAPFF. The DNA for the CDR3 is TGCGCCAGCAGCCTGGGGGGACAGGCTCCGTTCTTC.

This clonotype was observed a few times. Relative to the germline gene, one junction end is altered; a read error may explain this. The chain has TRBV9 and TRBJ2-7; 7 bases align to TRBD2. CDR1 and CDR2 from the germline V gene are SGDLS and YYNGEE. The CDR3 loop spans 14 amino acids. This CDR3 is CASSPFASGYEQCF. The DNA for the CDR3 is TGTGCCAGCAGCCCTTTCGCTAGCGGCTACGAGCAGTGCTTC.

The chain uses TRBV14 and TRBJ1-2; TRBD1 might be the D (6 bases). The CDR3 has 14 amino acids. V lost 2 bases to trimming and J lost 4 bases, with 11 bases between them. Germline values: CDR1 SGHDN, CDR2 FVKESK. CDR3 DNA sequence: TGTGCCAGCAGCCAACAGGGGACCCTCTATGGCTACACCTTC. This gives the protein CASSQQGTLYGYTF.

This clonotype was counted only a few times. This chain joins TRBV7-6 and TRBJ2-5; TRBD2 matches at 7 bases. Trimming removed 5 bases from V and 1 base from J; junction bases left unmatched: 7. This CDR3 is built from 15 residues. CDR1 is SGHVS and CDR2 is FNYEAQ in the germline V gene. The CDR3 region is CASSRTRLVQETQYF. CDR3 DNA: TGTGCCAGCAGCAGGACTAGACTAGTCCAAGAGACCCAGTACTTC. Drawing the rest from reference TRBV7-6 and TRBJ2-5, the complete variable domain is GAGVSQSPRYKVTKRGQDVALRCDPISGHVSLYWYRQALGQGPEFLTYFNYEAQQDKSGLPNDRFSAERPEGSISTLTIQRTEQRDSAMYRCASSRTRLVQETQYFGPGTRLLVL.

V usage is TRBV20-1 and J usage is TRBJ2-5, with D possibly being TRBD2 (5 bases). CDR1 and CDR2 from the germline V gene are DFQATT and SNEGSKA (reference sequence). The CDR3 has 15 amino acids. With 0 bases removed from V and 9 bases from J, the gap between germline ends came to 20 bases. The CDR3 is CSARDPGIARMAQYF. The DNA of the CDR3 is TGCAGTGCTAGAGACCCGGGGATAGCAAGAATGGCCCAGTACTTC.

This chain uses TRBV12-3 or TRBV12-4 with TRBJ2-7; 9 bases map to TRBD1. V lost 6 bases to trimming and J lost 0 bases; unmatched junction nucleotides: 6. CDR3 length: 15 amino acids. The CDR3 nucleotides read TGTGCCAGCAGCTTTGGGACAGGGAGCTCCTACGAGCAGTACTTC. It codes for CASSFGTGSSYEQYF.

The chain combines TRBV6-1 with TRBJ1-5; 7 nucleotides line up with TRBD1. The CDR3 extends over 16 amino acids. CDR1 and CDR2 (germline): MNHNS, SASEGT. Losses at the gene ends were 3 bases for V and 1 base for J; bases not matched to a gene: 6. CDR3 loop: CASSEGPGQSNQPQHF. The CDR3 DNA sequence: TGTGCCAGCAGTGAGGGCCCGGGACAGAGCAATCAGCCCCAGCATTTT.

This clonotype has a handful of counts. The chain carries TRBV20-1 and TRBJ1-2; 9 positions match TRBD1. CDR3 size: 13 residues. Germline V lookup: CDR1 DFQATT, CDR2 SNEGSKA (reference sequence). V gave up 3 bases and J gave up 2 bases; unmatched junction bases: 1. CDR3 protein: CSASDRGNYGYTF. As DNA, the CDR3 is TGCAGTGCTAGTGACAGGGGGAACTATGGCTACACCTTC.

This clonotype was seen more than once but under ten times. The CDR3 DNA reads TGTGCCAGCAGCCAGGCCGGGACAGGGCGTTCACCCCTCCACTTT. It encodes CASSQAGTGRSPLHF. The chain couples TRBV3-1 to TRBJ1-6; TRBD1 aligns across 9 bases. The germline CDR1 and CDR2 sequences are LGHDT and YNNKEL (reference sequence). V shed 3 bases and J 9 bases; nucleotides not matched to a gene: 6. The length of the CDR3 is 15 residues.

This clonotype was picked up a small number of times. The genes are TRBV27 and TRBJ2-5; D is possibly TRBD2 (7 bases). Trimming pared 5 bases from V and 1 base from J, leaving 14 bases between. This CDR3 spans 15 amino acids. The germline gives CDR1 MNHEY, CDR2 SMNVEV (reference sequence). CDR3 in amino acids: CASSGRGALQETQYF. The DNA of the CDR3 is TGTGCCAGCAGTGGGAGGGGGGCCCTCCAAGAGACCCAGTACTTC.

The sample holds one count of this clonotype. This rearrangement joins TRBV21-1 to TRBJ2-3; TRBD1 reflects the table's D call only, with no check against the DNA. TRBV21-1 is flagged as a pseudogene. CDR3 size: 12 residues. CDR3 region: CASTGRWDTQYF. DNA for the CDR3: TGTGCCAGCACGGGACGATGGGATACGCAGTATTTT.

The rearrangement joins TRBV15 to TRBJ2-7; D is uncertain. The CDR3 is made up of 15 amino acids. The germline gives CDR1 LNHNV, CDR2 YYDKDF (reference sequence). The ends were cut back, 1 base at V and 1 base at J, with 11 bases in the middle. The CDR3 coding sequence is TGTGCCACCAGCAGAGCGGCCATCTTATCCTACGAGCAGTACTTC. Protein product: CATSRAAILSYEQYF. Filled out from reference TRBV15 and TRBJ2-7, the complete variable domain reads DAMVIQNPRYQVTQFGKPVTLSCSQTLNHNVMYWYQQKSSQAPKLLFHYYDKDFNNEADTPDNFQSRRPNTSFCFLDIRSPGLGDTAMYLCATSRAAILSYEQYFGPGTRLTVT.

As regards this clonotype: Sequence at one end of the junction differs from germline and may be a read error. The chain carries TRBV6-6 and TRBJ2-3; D gene ambiguous. Germline V gene sequence: CDR1 MNHNY, CDR2 SVGAGI (reference sequence). The CDR3 runs 12 residues. DNA for the CDR3: TGTGCCAGCAGTTACTCAGAAGATGCGCAGTATTTT. Translated: CASSYSEDAQYF.

The chain has TRBV20-1 and TRBJ2-5, with D tentatively TRBD2 (5 bases). Germline V lookup: CDR1 DFQATT, CDR2 SNEGSKA (reference sequence). The V end was cut by 3 bases, the J end by 2 bases, with 13 bases between. The length of the CDR3 is 14 residues. CDR3 residues: CSARVAWGQETQYF. CDR3 sequence (DNA): TGCAGTGCTAGGGTAGCGTGGGGACAAGAGACCCAGTACTTC.

The genes are TRBV25-1 and TRBJ2-5; 10 bases match TRBD1. V was pared by 3 bases and J by 5 bases, with 6 bases of the junction left unmatched. The CDR3 consists of 15 residues. Germline CDR1 reads MGHDK; CDR2 reads SYGVNS. CDR3 in amino acids: CASSDRQGAGETQYF. Written as DNA, the CDR3 is TGTGCCAGCAGTGATAGACAGGGGGCTGGGGAGACCCAGTACTTC.